This entry concerns a single TCR beta chain. In the study's own analysis: The authors estimated nucleated cell counts from reference gene primer amplification. Profiling relied on immunoSEQ multiplex PCR, and the TCRdb table lists in-frame clones only, not all of them. That table gives V, J and clone size, and the DNA gave D and trimming. The data contain approximately 90,000 clones, 89% of them singletons. The data derive from a study of blood T cell repertoires in COVID-19. Study context: Acute and convalescent COVID-19 specimens originated in the United States, Italy and Spain. T cells, B-cell-depleted T cells, or PBMCs supplied cDNA or gDNA.

V lost 1 base to trimming and J lost 0 bases, with 8 bases between them. CDR3 length: 15 residues. CDR1 is SSHAT and CDR2 is FNYEAQ in the germline V gene (reference sequence). The chain employs TRBV7-7 and TRBJ2-3, with D possibly matching TRBD1 (6 bases). Specimen: peripheral blood. This TCR was recovered from a woman in her 70s with acute or convalescent COVID-19. Here the CDR3 DNA reads TGTGCCAGCAGCTTAGGTACAGGGAGCACAGATACGCAGTATTTT. Translated: CASSLGTGSTDTQYF.